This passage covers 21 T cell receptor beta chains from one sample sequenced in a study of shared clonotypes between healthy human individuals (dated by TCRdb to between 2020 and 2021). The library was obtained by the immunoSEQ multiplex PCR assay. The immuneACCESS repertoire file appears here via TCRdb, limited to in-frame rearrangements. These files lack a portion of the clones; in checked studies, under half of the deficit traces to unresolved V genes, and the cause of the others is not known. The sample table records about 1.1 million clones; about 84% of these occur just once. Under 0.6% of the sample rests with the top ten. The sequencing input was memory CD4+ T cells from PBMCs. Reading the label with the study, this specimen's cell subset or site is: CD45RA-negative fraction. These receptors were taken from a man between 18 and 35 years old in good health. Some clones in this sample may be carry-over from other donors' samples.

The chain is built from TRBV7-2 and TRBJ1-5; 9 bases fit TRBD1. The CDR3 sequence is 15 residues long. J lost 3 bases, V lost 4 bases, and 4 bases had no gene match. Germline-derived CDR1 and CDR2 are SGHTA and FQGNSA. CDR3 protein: CASSSRTGVNQPQHF. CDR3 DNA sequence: TGTGCCAGCAGCTCCAGGACAGGGGTCAATCAGCCCCAGCATTTT.

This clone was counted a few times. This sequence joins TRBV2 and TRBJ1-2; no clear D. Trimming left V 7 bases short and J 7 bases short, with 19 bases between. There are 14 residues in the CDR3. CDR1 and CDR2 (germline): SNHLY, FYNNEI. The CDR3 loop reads CASTRGGRWGGYTF. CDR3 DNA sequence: TGTGCCAGCACCCGGGGTGGTCGGTGGGGTGGCTACACCTTC.

CDR3 nucleotide sequence: TGTGCCAGCAGCCTACTGGGGGTAACGAACATTCAGTACTTC. Residues: CASSLLGVTNIQYF. J is TRBJ2-4 and V is TRBV11-2; D may be TRBD1 or TRBD2 (5 bases each). Germline V lookup: CDR1 SGHAT, CDR2 FQNNGV. The CDR3 covers 14 residues. V was shortened by 5 bases and J by 7 bases, with 15 bases between the two germline ends.

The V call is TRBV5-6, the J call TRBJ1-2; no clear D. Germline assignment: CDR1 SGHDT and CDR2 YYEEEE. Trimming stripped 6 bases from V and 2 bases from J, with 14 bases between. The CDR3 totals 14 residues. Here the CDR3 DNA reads TGTGCCAGCACGACCCGGGGTCGGAACTATGGCTACACCTTC. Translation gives CASTTRGRNYGYTF.

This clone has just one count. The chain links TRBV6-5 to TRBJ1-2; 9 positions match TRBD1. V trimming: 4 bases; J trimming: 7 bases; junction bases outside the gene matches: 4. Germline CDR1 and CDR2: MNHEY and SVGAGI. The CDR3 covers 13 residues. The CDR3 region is CASSSRGQGGYTF. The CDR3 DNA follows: TGTGCCAGCAGTTCCCGGGGACAGGGTGGCTACACCTTC.

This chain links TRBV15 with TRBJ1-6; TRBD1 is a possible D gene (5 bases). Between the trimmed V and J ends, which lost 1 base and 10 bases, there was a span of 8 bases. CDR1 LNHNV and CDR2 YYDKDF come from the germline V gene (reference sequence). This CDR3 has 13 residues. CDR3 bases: TGTGCCACCAGCAGAGGCGCAGGGTCACCCCTCCACTTT. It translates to CATSRGAGSPLHF.

The CDR3 reads CASSSGGRPGNTIYF. The DNA for the CDR3 is TGTGCCAGCAGCTCCGGGGGGCGGCCCGGAAACACCATATATTTT. The genes are TRBV13 and TRBJ1-3; maybe TRBD1 (6 bases). CDR1 PRHDT and CDR2 FYEKMQ come from the germline V gene (reference sequence). CDR3 size: 15 residues. V was trimmed by 4 bases and J by 4 bases, leaving 14 bases between them.

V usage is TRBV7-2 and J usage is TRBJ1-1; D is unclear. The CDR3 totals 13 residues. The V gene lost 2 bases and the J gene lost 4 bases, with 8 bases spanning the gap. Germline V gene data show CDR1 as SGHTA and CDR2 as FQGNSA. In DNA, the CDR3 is TGTGCCAGCAGCTTATTTCGGGGCACTGAAGCTTTCTTT. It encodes CASSLFRGTEAFF.

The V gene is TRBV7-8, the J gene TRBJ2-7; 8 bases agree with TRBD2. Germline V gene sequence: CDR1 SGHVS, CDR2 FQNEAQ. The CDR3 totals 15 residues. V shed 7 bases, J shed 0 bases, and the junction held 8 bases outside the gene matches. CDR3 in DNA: TGTGCCAGCACCAAACCCACTAGCGGCTCCTACGAGCAGTACTTC. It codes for CASTKPTSGSYEQYF.

CDR3 residues: CASSHGRGNTGELFF. In nucleotides, the CDR3 is TGCGCCAGCAGCCATGGGAGGGGCAACACCGGGGAGCTGTTTTTT. V usage is TRBV4-1 and J usage is TRBJ2-2, with 7 positions matching TRBD2. J gave up 2 bases and V 3 bases, and 3 bases lay outside the gene matches. CDR3 length equals 15 residues. Germline V lookup: CDR1 MGHRA, CDR2 YSYEKL.

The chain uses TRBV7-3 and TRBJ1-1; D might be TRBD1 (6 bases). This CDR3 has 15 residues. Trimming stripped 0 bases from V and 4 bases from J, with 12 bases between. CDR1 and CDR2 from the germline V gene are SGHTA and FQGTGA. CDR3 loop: CASSLTGPGATEAFF. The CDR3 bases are TGTGCCAGCAGCTTAACGGGGCCAGGGGCCACTGAAGCTTTCTTT.

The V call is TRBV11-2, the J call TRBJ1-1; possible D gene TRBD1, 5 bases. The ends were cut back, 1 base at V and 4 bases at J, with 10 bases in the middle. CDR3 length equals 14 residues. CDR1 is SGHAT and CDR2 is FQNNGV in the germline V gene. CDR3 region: CASSLVRGTTEAFF. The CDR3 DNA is TGTGCCAGCAGCTTAGTACGGGGGACCACTGAAGCTTTCTTT.

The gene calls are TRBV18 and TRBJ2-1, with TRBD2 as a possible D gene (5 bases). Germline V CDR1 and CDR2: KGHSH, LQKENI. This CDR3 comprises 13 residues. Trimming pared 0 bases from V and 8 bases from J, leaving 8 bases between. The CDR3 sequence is CASSPPGVDEQFF. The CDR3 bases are TGTGCCAGCTCACCACCGGGAGTGGATGAGCAGTTCTTC.

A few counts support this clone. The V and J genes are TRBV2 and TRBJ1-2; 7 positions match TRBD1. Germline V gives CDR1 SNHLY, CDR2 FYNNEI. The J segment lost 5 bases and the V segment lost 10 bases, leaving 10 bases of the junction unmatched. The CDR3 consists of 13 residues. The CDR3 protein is CATSRGTIYGYTF. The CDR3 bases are TGTGCCACTTCCAGGGGGACAATTTATGGCTACACCTTC.

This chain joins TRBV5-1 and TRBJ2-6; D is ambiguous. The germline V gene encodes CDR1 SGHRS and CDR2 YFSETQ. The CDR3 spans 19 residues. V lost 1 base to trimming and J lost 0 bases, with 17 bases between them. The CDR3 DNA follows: TGCGCCAGCAGCTTGCTCCCAAGGACCGCCAGCTCTGGGGCCAACGTCCTGACTTTC. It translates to CASSLLPRTASSGANVLTF.

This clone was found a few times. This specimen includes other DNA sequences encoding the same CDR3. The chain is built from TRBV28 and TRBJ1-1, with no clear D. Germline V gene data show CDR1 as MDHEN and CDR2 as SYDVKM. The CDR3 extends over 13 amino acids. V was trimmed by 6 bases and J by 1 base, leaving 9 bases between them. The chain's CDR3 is CASRRAGNTEAFF. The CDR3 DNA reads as TGTGCCAGCAGAAGGGCCGGGAACACTGAAGCTTTCTTT.

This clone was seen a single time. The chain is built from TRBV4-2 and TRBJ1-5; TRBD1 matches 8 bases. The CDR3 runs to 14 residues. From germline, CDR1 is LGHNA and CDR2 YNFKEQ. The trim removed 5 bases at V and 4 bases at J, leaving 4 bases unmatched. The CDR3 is CASSVRQGNQPQHF. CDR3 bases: TGTGCCAGCAGCGTTCGACAGGGGAATCAGCCCCAGCATTTT.

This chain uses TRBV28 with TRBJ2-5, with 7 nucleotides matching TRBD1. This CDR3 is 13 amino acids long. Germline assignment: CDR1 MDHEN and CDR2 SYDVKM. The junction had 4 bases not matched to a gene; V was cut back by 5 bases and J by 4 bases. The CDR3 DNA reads TGTGCCAGCAGTAAGGGGGCTTTAGAGACCCAGTACTTC. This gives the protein CASSKGALETQYF.

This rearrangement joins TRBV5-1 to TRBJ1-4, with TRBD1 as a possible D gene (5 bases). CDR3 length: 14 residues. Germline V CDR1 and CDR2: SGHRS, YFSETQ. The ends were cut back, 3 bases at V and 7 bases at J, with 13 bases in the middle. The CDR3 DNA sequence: TGCGCCAGCAGCTGGCAGGGTCTAGGTGAAAAACTGTTTTTT. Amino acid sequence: CASSWQGLGEKLFF.

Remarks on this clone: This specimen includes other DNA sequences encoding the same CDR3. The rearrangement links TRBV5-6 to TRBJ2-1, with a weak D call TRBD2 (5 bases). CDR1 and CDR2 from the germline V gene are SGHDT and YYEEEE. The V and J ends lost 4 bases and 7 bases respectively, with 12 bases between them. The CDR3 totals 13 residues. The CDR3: CASSPDSGNEQFF. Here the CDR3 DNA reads TGTGCCAGCAGCCCGGACTCGGGGAATGAGCAGTTCTTC.

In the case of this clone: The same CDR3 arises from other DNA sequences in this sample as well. DNA for the CDR3: TGTGCCAGCACACCCCCCGGATCCTACGAGCAGTACTTC. The encoded protein is CASTPPGSYEQYF. This sequence joins TRBV6-5 and TRBJ2-7; D unclear. From germline, CDR1 is MNHEY and CDR2 SVGAGI. V was cut by 7 bases and J by 1 base, with 11 bases left in between. CDR3 size: 13 residues.